These T cell receptor beta chains were read from a single sample in a study of cytomegalovirus exposure and HLA in healthy donors. The table came from immunoSEQ multiplex PCR; TCRdb's copy has only in-frame clones and leaves some out. The sample includes approximately 140,000 clones, about 88% of them seen just once. Sequencing was performed on PBMCs. All receptors derive from a man aged 18-30 years in good health and CMV-seropositive. Each CDR3 is given with its conserved first and last residue. Each record gives: V gene, J gene, clone size, D gene, CDR3 length, CDR3 protein, CDR3 DNA. D genes are given only for firm matches. The size field is filled for only some rows; it gives once, few, many or a size class.

v_gene: TRBV19; j_gene: TRBJ1-6; abundance: few; d_gene: NA; len: 14; CDR3aa: CASSIGQLSSPLHF; CDR3nt: TGTGCCAGTAGTATTGGACAGCTTAGTTCACCCCTCCACTTT
v_gene: TRBV19; j_gene: TRBJ1-1; abundance: NA; d_gene: NA; len: 13; CDR3aa: CASSIVLHTEAFF; CDR3nt: TGTGCCAGTAGTATAGTTCTCCACACTGAAGCTTTCTTT
v_gene: TRBV30; j_gene: TRBJ1-1; abundance: NA; d_gene: TRBD1; len: 13; CDR3aa: CAWSGQGMTEAFF; CDR3nt: TGTGCCTGGAGTGGACAGGGGATGACTGAAGCTTTCTTT
v_gene: TRBV6-1; j_gene: TRBJ2-1; abundance: NA; d_gene: TRBD2; len: 14; CDR3aa: CASLTSGYYNEQFF; CDR3nt: TGTGCCAGCCTGACTAGCGGGTACTACAATGAGCAGTTCTTC
v_gene: TRBV18; j_gene: TRBJ1-1; abundance: NA; d_gene: NA; len: 15; CDR3aa: CASSQGLGQNTEAFF; CDR3nt: TGTGCCAGCTCACAAGGCCTGGGACAGAACACTGAAGCTTTCTTT
v_gene: TRBV6-6; j_gene: TRBJ1-1; abundance: NA; d_gene: NA; len: 14; CDR3aa: CASSWGETDTEAFF; CDR3nt: TGTGCCAGCAGTTGGGGCGAGACCGACACTGAAGCTTTCTTT
v_gene: TRBV4-1; j_gene: TRBJ2-3; abundance: NA; d_gene: NA; len: 14; CDR3aa: CASSQERGGDTQYF; CDR3nt: TGCGCCAGCAGCCAAGAAAGGGGCGGAGATACGCAGTATTTT
v_gene: TRBV5-1; j_gene: TRBJ2-5; abundance: NA; d_gene: TRBD1; len: 15; CDR3aa: CASSLGGQSQETQYF; CDR3nt: TGCGCCAGCAGCTTGGGGGGACAGAGCCAAGAGACCCAGTACTTC
v_gene: TRBV5-1; j_gene: TRBJ2-7; abundance: NA; d_gene: TRBD1; len: 14; CDR3aa: CASSIQGVAYEQYF; CDR3nt: TGCGCCAGCAGCATCCAGGGGGTCGCCTACGAGCAGTACTTC
v_gene: TRBV6-5; j_gene: TRBJ1-1; abundance: once; d_gene: NA; len: 14; CDR3aa: CASSYSFGSTEAFF; CDR3nt: TGTGCCAGCAGTTACTCATTTGGCAGCACTGAAGCTTTCTTT
v_gene: TRBV18; j_gene: TRBJ1-5; abundance: NA; d_gene: NA; len: 16; CDR3aa: CASSPQGVFSNQPQHF; CDR3nt: TGTGCCAGCTCACCACAGGGGGTCTTTAGCAATCAGCCCCAGCATTTT
v_gene: TRBV5-1; j_gene: TRBJ2-7; abundance: NA; d_gene: TRBD1; len: 17; CDR3aa: CASSLAAGAGGSYEQYF; CDR3nt: TGCGCCAGCAGCTTGGCCGCTGGAGCAGGGGGCAGTTACGAGCAGTACTTC
v_gene: TRBV5-1; j_gene: TRBJ2-4; abundance: NA; d_gene: NA; len: 15; CDR3aa: CASSLEAGAKNIQYF; CDR3nt: TGCGCCAGCAGCTTGGAGGCGGGAGCCAAAAACATTCAGTACTTC
v_gene: TRBV7-8; j_gene: TRBJ2-7; abundance: NA; d_gene: TRBD1; len: 12; CDR3aa: CASSWDRDEQYF; CDR3nt: TGTGCCAGCAGCTGGGACAGGGACGAGCAGTACTTC
v_gene: TRBV27; j_gene: TRBJ2-3; abundance: NA; d_gene: TRBD2; len: 16; CDR3aa: CASSWVAGSSTDTQYF; CDR3nt: TGTGCCAGCAGTTGGGTAGCGGGAAGTAGCACAGATACGCAGTATTTT
v_gene: TRBV11-2; j_gene: TRBJ1-3; abundance: NA; d_gene: NA; len: 13; CDR3aa: CASSLDRVNTIYF; CDR3nt: TGTGCCAGCAGCTTAGACCGGGTGAACACCATATATTTT
v_gene: TRBV11-2; j_gene: TRBJ1-4; abundance: NA; d_gene: NA; len: 17; CDR3aa: CASSSLRYGLRREKLFF; CDR3nt: TGTGCCAGCAGCTCCCTGCGGTACGGCCTGAGGAGGGAAAAACTGTTTTTT
v_gene: TRBV5-6; j_gene: TRBJ1-2; abundance: once; d_gene: NA; len: 13; CDR3aa: CASSLDRFYGYTF; CDR3nt: TGTGCCAGCAGCTTGGACAGATTTTATGGCTACACCTTC
v_gene: TRBV15; j_gene: TRBJ2-3; abundance: once; d_gene: NA; len: 18; CDR3aa: CATSSNPPQARRPDTQYF; CDR3nt: TGTGCCACCAGCAGTAACCCCCCACAGGCCCGACGACCAGATACGCAGTATTTT
v_gene: TRBV5-1; j_gene: TRBJ1-4; abundance: NA; d_gene: NA; len: 14; CDR3aa: CASSLQPGNEKLFF; CDR3nt: TGCGCCAGCAGCTTGCAGCCGGGAAATGAAAAACTGTTTTTT
v_gene: TRBV7-6; j_gene: TRBJ2-7; abundance: once; d_gene: NA; len: 18; CDR3aa: CASSGAAGALRRYYEQYF; CDR3nt: TGTGCCAGCTCCGGGGCGGCGGGGGCCCTAAGGAGGTACTACGAGCAGTACTTC
v_gene: TRBV28; j_gene: TRBJ1-5; abundance: NA; d_gene: TRBD1; len: 16; CDR3aa: CASSPGTGGFNQPQHF; CDR3nt: TGTGCCAGCAGTCCCGGGACAGGTGGATTCAATCAGCCCCAGCATTTT
v_gene: TRBV5-4; j_gene: TRBJ2-7; abundance: NA; d_gene: TRBD2; len: 17; CDR3aa: CASSLGGTSGSSYEQYF; CDR3nt: TGTGCCAGCAGCTTGGGGGGGACTAGCGGGAGCTCCTACGAGCAGTACTTC
v_gene: TRBV19; j_gene: TRBJ1-5; abundance: once; d_gene: TRBD1; len: 16; CDR3aa: CASSNRDRGFNQPQHF; CDR3nt: TGTGCCAGTAGTAACCGGGACAGGGGGTTCAATCAGCCCCAGCATTTT
v_gene: TRBV7-6; j_gene: TRBJ2-7; abundance: NA; d_gene: NA; len: 13; CDR3aa: CASSAQGGYEQYF; CDR3nt: TGTGCCAGCAGCGCCCAAGGGGGCTACGAGCAGTACTTC
v_gene: TRBV6-5; j_gene: TRBJ2-1; abundance: NA; d_gene: NA; len: 15; CDR3aa: CATGRDDSYHNEQFF; CDR3nt: TGTGCCACCGGGCGAGACGACAGTTACCACAATGAGCAGTTCTTC
v_gene: TRBV5-1; j_gene: TRBJ2-5; abundance: NA; d_gene: TRBD2; len: 15; CDR3aa: CASSLFSGIQETQYF; CDR3nt: TGCGCCAGCAGCTTGTTTAGCGGGATTCAAGAGACCCAGTACTTC
v_gene: TRBV14; j_gene: TRBJ2-3; abundance: few; d_gene: NA; len: 13; CDR3aa: CASSQDLADTQYF; CDR3nt: TGTGCCAGCAGCCAAGATCTCGCAGATACGCAGTATTTT
v_gene: TRBV10-2; j_gene: TRBJ2-1; abundance: NA; d_gene: NA; len: 15; CDR3aa: CASSETASSYNEQFF; CDR3nt: TGCGCCAGCAGTGAGACAGCCAGCTCCTACAATGAGCAGTTCTTC
v_gene: TRBV18; j_gene: TRBJ1-3; abundance: NA; d_gene: NA; len: 14; CDR3aa: CASSPRDSGNTIYF; CDR3nt: TGTGCCAGCTCACCGCGGGACTCTGGAAACACCATATATTTT
v_gene: TRBV27; j_gene: TRBJ1-2; abundance: once; d_gene: NA; len: 16; CDR3aa: CASTPTFGGFHYGYTF; CDR3nt: TGTGCCAGCACTCCGACTTTTGGGGGGTTCCACTATGGCTACACCTTC
v_gene: TRBV10-1; j_gene: TRBJ2-7; abundance: NA; d_gene: NA; len: 13; CDR3aa: CASSGVRVNEQYF; CDR3nt: TGCGCCAGCAGTGGCGTCAGGGTCAACGAGCAGTACTTC
v_gene: TRBV5-1; j_gene: TRBJ1-4; abundance: NA; d_gene: NA; len: 16; CDR3aa: CASSSGGRETNEKLFF; CDR3nt: TGCGCCAGCAGCTCCGGTGGGAGGGAGACTAATGAAAAACTGTTTTTT
v_gene: TRBV18; j_gene: TRBJ1-2; abundance: NA; d_gene: NA; len: 18; CDR3aa: CASSPPKAVGGHGYGYTF; CDR3nt: TGTGCCAGCTCACCACCAAAAGCTGTGGGGGGGCACGGCTATGGCTACACCTTC
v_gene: TRBV28; j_gene: TRBJ1-1; abundance: NA; d_gene: NA; len: 12; CDR3aa: CASSLLRTEAFF; CDR3nt: TGTGCCAGCAGTTTATTGCGGACTGAAGCTTTCTTT